The 32 T cell receptor beta chains below come from one sample, sequenced in a study of T cells in Graves' hyperthyroidism and ophthalmopathy. Using RNA transcripts as the source, TCR beta CDR3 regions were amplified. When the TCR CDR3 underwent first-round RT-PCR, the HTBI primer set was used. MiXCR, applied by TCRdb to the multiplex PCR reads, yields one record per CDR3 protein. The table has nearly 250,000 distinct CDR3 sequences, approximately 25% seen once. Sequencing was performed on blood. The receptors shown here come from a woman in her thirties or forties with Graves' ophthalmopathy.

This clonotype was seen ten or more times. The rearrangement joins TRBV20-1 to TRBJ2-7; possible D gene TRBD1, 6 bases. From germline, CDR1 is DFQATT and CDR2 SNEGSKA (reference sequence). V dropped 6 bases and J dropped 7 bases, with 13 bases sitting between them. The CDR3 runs to 11 residues. The CDR3 reads CSAPWGLEQYF. In DNA, the CDR3 is TGCAGTGCCCCCTGGGGGCTGGAGCAGTACTTC.

This clonotype occurred many times. The chain recombines TRBV30 with TRBJ1-2; D ambiguous. V lost 0 bases to trimming and J lost 7 bases, with 9 bases between them. This CDR3 region has 12 residues. In germline, CDR1 is GTSNPN, CDR2 SVGIG (reference sequence). The CDR3 here is CAWSVWDGGYTF. DNA of the CDR3: TGTGCCTGGAGTGTCTGGGATGGTGGCTACACCTTC.

The chain couples TRBV30 to TRBJ1-2; D possibly corresponds to TRBD1 (6 bases). With 5 bases removed from V and 3 bases from J, the gap between germline ends came to 13 bases. Germline assignment: CDR1 GTSNPN and CDR2 SVGIG (reference sequence). The CDR3 extends over 13 amino acids. CDR3 sequence: CAWEPTGYYGYTF. DNA for the CDR3: TGTGCCTGGGAACCCACAGGGTACTATGGCTACACCTTC.

This clonotype came up many times. The CDR3 spells CASSFRGLAGGIQYF. The CDR3 DNA reads as TGTGCCAGCAGTTTTCGAGGACTAGCGGGGGGGATTCAGTACTTC. This chain joins TRBV28 and TRBJ2-4, with 15 bases that match TRBD2. Germline CDR1 MDHEN, CDR2 SYDVKM. This CDR3 is 15 amino acids long. V was clipped by 3 bases and J by 10 bases; unmatched bases: 4. The full variable domain, rest sourced from reference TRBV28 and TRBJ2-4, is DVKVTQSSRYLVKRTGEKVFLECVQDMDHENMFWYRQDPGLGLRLIYFSYDVKMKEKGDIPEGYSVSREKKERFSLILESASTNQTSMYLCASSFRGLAGGIQYFGAGTRLSVL.

This clonotype occurred many times. The V and J genes are TRBV2 and TRBJ2-7; maybe TRBD2 (6 bases). CDR3 length: 13 amino acids. The V end lost 9 bases, the J end lost 6 bases, and 18 bases lay between the germline ends. From germline, CDR1 is SNHLY and CDR2 FYNNEI. The CDR3 here is CASNLISRGEQYF. Written as DNA, the CDR3 is TGTGCCAGTAACCTAATCTCGCGGGGCGAGCAGTACTTC.

This clonotype was detected many times. This sequence joins TRBV30 and TRBJ2-5; D assignment may be TRBD1 or TRBD2 (6 bases each). Looked up from germline, CDR1 is GTSNPN and CDR2 is SVGIG (reference sequence). The CDR3 is 14 amino acids. Trimming pared 7 bases from V and 4 bases from J, leaving 19 bases between. The CDR3 DNA reads as TGTGCCTACCTAGCAGGAGAGGGGGGAGAGACCCAGTACTTC. Amino acids: CAYLAGEGGETQYF.

This clonotype was detected ten times or more. This chain joins TRBV24-1 and TRBJ1-5; D gene ambiguous. This CDR3 region has 12 residues. Germline V gene sequence: CDR1 KGHDR, CDR2 SFDVKD. V was pared by 4 bases and J by 9 bases, with 9 bases between. The CDR3 DNA is TGTGCCACCAGTGACGGATTAATGCCCCAGCATTTT. Encoded protein: CATSDGLMPQHF.

This clonotype is a singleton in its sample. The CDR3 is CASSYRTGGVGNQPQHF. The CDR3, as DNA: TGTGCCAGCAGTTATCGGACAGGGGGCGTTGGCAATCAGCCCCAGCATTTT. The V and J genes are TRBV6-5 and TRBJ1-5; 11 bases agree with TRBD1. V lost 3 bases to trimming and J lost 2 bases; unmatched junction nucleotides: 6. Germline V gene lookup returns CDR1 MNHEY and CDR2 SVGAGI. The CDR3 has 17 residues.

This clonotype was detected ten times or more. The CDR3 reads CASSFGSGWGFIQYF. CDR3 nucleotide sequence: TGTGCCAGCAGCTTTGGGAGCGGATGGGGTTTCATTCAGTACTTC. The chain combines TRBV7-9 with TRBJ2-4, with a weak D call TRBD2 (5 bases). V lost 3 bases and J 9 bases, leaving 18 bases between the germline ends. Germline V gives CDR1 SEHNR, CDR2 FQNEAQ (reference sequence). The CDR3 has 15 residues.

At least ten counts were recorded for this clonotype. This rearrangement joins TRBV3-1 to TRBJ1-3, with a weak D call TRBD1 (6 bases). The germline V gene has CDR1 LGHDT and CDR2 YNNKEL (reference sequence). V was shortened by 4 bases and J by 1 base, with 8 bases between the two germline ends. The length of the CDR3 is 14 residues. The CDR3 loop is CASSPTGSGNTIYF. The CDR3 DNA follows: TGTGCCAGCAGCCCGACAGGTTCTGGAAACACCATATATTTT.

This clonotype showed up many times. The CDR3 DNA is TGTGCCAGCAGTTCTACTAGCGCGAACACCGGGGAGCTGTTTTTT. Protein: CASSSTSANTGELFF. The chain employs TRBV7-3 and TRBJ2-2, with 7 positions matching TRBD2. The CDR3 length is 15 residues. J gave up 0 bases and V 6 bases, and 4 bases lay outside the gene matches. Per germline, CDR1 SGHTA and CDR2 FQGTGA.

This clonotype occurred once. A much larger clone differs from this one at a single base, so this may be a read error. This sequence joins TRBV27 and TRBJ2-7, with D uncertain. The length of the CDR3 is 13 residues. The ends were cut back, 3 bases at V and 6 bases at J, with 12 bases in the middle. The germline V gene encodes CDR1 MNHEY and CDR2 SMNVEV (reference sequence). DNA for the CDR3: TGTGCCAGCAGTTTCGGATTCCTCGCCGAGCAGTACTTC. Residues: CASSFGFLAEQYF.

This rearrangement joins TRBV3-1 to TRBJ2-2; TRBD2 aligns across 10 bases. The CDR3 runs to 15 residues. CDR1 is LGHDT and CDR2 is YNNKEL in the germline V gene (reference sequence). V trimming: 4 bases; J trimming: 7 bases; junction bases outside the gene matches: 6. The CDR3 region is CASSRPSGSYGELFF. In DNA form, the CDR3 reads TGTGCCAGCAGCCGGCCTAGCGGGAGTTACGGGGAGCTGTTTTTT.

This clonotype was observed at least ten times. The chain employs TRBV6-5 and TRBJ2-7, with 7 bases matching TRBD2. The CDR3 is made up of 14 amino acids. V trimming: 7 bases; J trimming: 7 bases; junction bases outside the gene matches: 13. Germline V lookup: CDR1 MNHEY, CDR2 SVGAGI. As DNA, the CDR3 is TGTGCCAGCAAGCCGACTAGCCCCTACCGGGAGCAGTACTTC. Translation: CASKPTSPYREQYF.

This clonotype was seen many times. The gene calls are TRBV20-1 and TRBJ2-7; D unclear. Germline V gene lookup returns CDR1 DFQATT and CDR2 SNEGSKA (reference sequence). The V end was cut by 6 bases, the J end by 2 bases, with 8 bases between. The CDR3 is 11 residues long. CDR3 sequence: CSAQDPYEQYF. As DNA, the CDR3 is TGCAGTGCCCAAGACCCCTACGAGCAGTACTTC.

V usage is TRBV10-1 and J usage is TRBJ2-5, with a possible D match to TRBD2 (6 bases). Trimming took off 7 bases at V and 6 bases at J, with 18 bases between the two ends. The CDR3 runs to 14 residues. Germline V CDR1 and CDR2: WNHNN, SYGVQD (reference sequence). Here the CDR3 reads CASNSRGEPQTQYF. CDR3 DNA: TGCGCCAGCAATTCCCGCGGGGAGCCGCAGACCCAGTACTTC.

The chain joins TRBV20-1 to TRBJ2-5; unclear D gene. The CDR3 totals 11 residues. V dropped 6 bases and J dropped 3 bases, with 8 bases sitting between them. Germline values: CDR1 DFQATT, CDR2 SNEGSKA (reference sequence). In DNA form, the CDR3 reads TGCAGTGCCACAGAGAAAGAGACCCAGTACTTC. This encodes CSATEKETQYF.

This clonotype was found many times. CDR3 amino acids: CAISPGASNEQYF. CDR3 in DNA: TGTGCCATCTCGCCCGGGGCAAGCAACGAGCAGTACTTC. This chain connects TRBV10-3 to TRBJ2-7; D is tentatively TRBD1 or TRBD2 (5 bases each). V was clipped by 8 bases and J by 5 bases, with 16 bases between them. CDR1 is ENHRY, CDR2 SYGVKD, per germline. The CDR3 is 13 residues long.

This clonotype showed up many times. This chain joins TRBV6-1 and TRBJ2-5, with 13 bases identical to TRBD2. Germline lookup yields CDR1 MNHNS and CDR2 SASEGT. The CDR3 has 15 residues. V lost 7 bases, J lost 6 bases, and 8 bases stayed unmatched. The CDR3 sequence: CASKALAGGNKTQYF. The DNA of the CDR3 is TGTGCCAGCAAAGCACTAGCGGGAGGGAACAAGACCCAGTACTTC.

In DNA, the CDR3 is TGTGCCAGCAGTTTGGAGGACCGCAGCTCCTACGAGCAGTACTTC. It translates to CASSLEDRSSYEQYF. V usage is TRBV27 and J usage is TRBJ2-7; D might be TRBD2 (5 bases). This CDR3 region has 15 residues. V was clipped by 3 bases and J by 0 bases, with 12 bases between them. Per germline, CDR1 MNHEY and CDR2 SMNVEV (reference sequence).

This clonotype was counted ten times or more. V gene TRBV7-8 combines with J gene TRBJ2-7; 9 bases are a match to TRBD1. The CDR3 totals 13 residues. Germline V gene sequence: CDR1 SGHVS, CDR2 FQNEAQ. V gave up 4 bases and J gave up 7 bases; unmatched junction bases: 5. CDR3 protein: CASSSGQGGEQYF. The DNA of the CDR3 is TGTGCCAGCAGCTCGGGACAGGGAGGAGAGCAGTACTTC. The full variable domain, in which reference TRBV7-8 and TRBJ2-7 provide the parts outside the CDR3, is GAGVSQSPRYKVAKRGQDVALRCDPISGHVSLFWYQQALGQGPEFLTYFQNEAQLDKSGLPSDRFFAERPEGSVSTLKIQRTQQEDSAVYLCASSSGQGGEQYFGPGTRLTVT.

The J gene is TRBJ1-2, the V gene TRBV4-2; a weak D match, TRBD1 (5 bases). V was clipped by 0 bases and J by 4 bases, with 12 bases between them. CDR1 is LGHNA and CDR2 is YNFKEQ in the germline V gene. This CDR3 spans 15 amino acids. The DNA of the CDR3 is TGTGCCAGCAGCCAAGAAGACAGTTTAGTCTATGGCTACACCTTC. Translating gives CASSQEDSLVYGYTF.

This clonotype was seen more than once but under ten times. The chain joins TRBV6-2 or TRBV6-3 to TRBJ1-1, with D possibly being TRBD1 (6 bases). The germline CDR1 and CDR2 sequences are MNHEY and SVGEGT. CDR3 length equals 14 residues. Between the trimmed V and J ends, which lost 6 bases and 0 bases, there was a span of 11 bases. The CDR3 reads CASSNRTVNTEAFF. In DNA form, the CDR3 reads TGTGCCAGCAGCAACAGGACAGTGAACACTGAAGCTTTCTTT.

This chain connects TRBV25-1 to TRBJ2-1, with unresolved D. The CDR3 extends over 12 amino acids. The germline V gene has CDR1 MGHDK and CDR2 SYGVNS. V was pared by 7 bases and J by 7 bases, with 11 bases between. CDR3 nucleotides: TGTGCCAGCATGGGTTTCGGGAATGAGCAGTTCTTC. Its protein product is CASMGFGNEQFF.

This clonotype was observed many times. The chain is built from TRBV6-1 and TRBJ2-5, with D perhaps matching TRBD1 or TRBD2 (5 bases each). With 3 bases removed from V and 5 bases from J, the gap between germline ends came to 25 bases. CDR1 is MNHNS and CDR2 is SASEGT in the germline V gene. The CDR3 is made up of 18 amino acids. The CDR3 DNA reads as TGTGCCAGCAGTGAGGACCGGGACGCTACCCGCTCGGGGGAGACCCAGTACTTC. This encodes CASSEDRDATRSGETQYF.

The sample holds many counts of this clonotype. The chain joins TRBV3-1 to TRBJ2-5, with D hard to call. Germline CDR1 is LGHDT and CDR2 is YNNKEL (reference sequence). The CDR3 is made up of 15 amino acids. V shed 0 bases and J shed 0 bases, with 8 bases lying between them. CDR3 sequence (DNA): TGTGCCAGCAGCCAAGACACGGCGTACCAAGAGACCCAGTACTTC. This codes for CASSQDTAYQETQYF.

This clonotype has just a few counts. The chain employs TRBV9 and TRBJ2-5; D is possibly TRBD1 (5 bases). CDR3 length: 14 amino acids. The V gene's germline CDR1 is SGDLS and CDR2 YYNGEE. V lost 3 bases and J lost 7, with 16 bases in between. As DNA, the CDR3 is TGTGCCAGCAGCGGGGGCCCAACAACTGGGACCCAGTACTTC. It translates to CASSGGPTTGTQYF.

This clonotype was recorded a few times. This rearrangement joins TRBV19 to TRBJ2-2, with D perhaps given as TRBD1 or TRBD2 (5 bases each). V lost 8 bases and J 8 bases, leaving 18 bases between the germline ends. CDR1 LNHDA and CDR2 SQIVND come from the germline V gene (reference sequence). The CDR3 has 14 amino acids. Here the CDR3 reads CASRQLSSGGELFF. In DNA form, the CDR3 reads TGTGCCAGTCGACAGCTTTCGTCGGGGGGGGAGCTGTTTTTT.

This clonotype was recorded at least ten times. This rearrangement joins TRBV3-1 to TRBJ2-7, with 9 bases fitting TRBD2. The junction had 5 bases not matched to a gene; V was cut back by 5 bases and J by 0 bases. Germline V CDR1 and CDR2: LGHDT, YNNKEL (reference sequence). This CDR3 contains 15 residues. This CDR3 is CASSNGLALSYEQYF. The CDR3 bases are TGTGCCAGCAGCAACGGACTAGCGCTCTCCTACGAGCAGTACTTC.

This CDR3 is CASRTNSRVAVQETQYF. CDR3 DNA sequence: TGTGCCAGCAGAACCAATTCCAGGGTCGCAGTCCAAGAGACCCAGTACTTC. This chain joins TRBV6-1 and TRBJ2-5; TRBD1 is a possible D gene (5 bases). The germline CDR1 and CDR2 sequences are MNHNS and SASEGT. The CDR3 loop spans 17 amino acids. V shed 6 bases and J shed 1 base, with 21 bases lying between them.

This clonotype was recorded many times. The chain employs TRBV6-1 and TRBJ2-3; TRBD1 is a possible D gene (6 bases). This CDR3 comprises 16 residues. V was clipped by 5 bases and J by 5 bases, with 20 bases between them. Germline CDR1 reads MNHNS; CDR2 reads SASEGT. CDR3 protein: CASSLYRDVVRDTQYF. In DNA form, the CDR3 reads TGTGCCAGCAGTCTGTACAGGGATGTAGTGAGAGATACGCAGTATTTT.

This clonotype was counted many times. The chain links TRBV6-5 to TRBJ2-7, with D unresolved. V was pared by 4 bases and J by 3 bases, with 13 bases between. CDR1 MNHEY and CDR2 SVGAGI come from the germline V gene. This CDR3 has 14 amino acids. CDR3: CASSWQRSLYEQYF. CDR3 in DNA: TGTGCCAGCAGTTGGCAGAGGAGCCTCTACGAGCAGTACTTC.